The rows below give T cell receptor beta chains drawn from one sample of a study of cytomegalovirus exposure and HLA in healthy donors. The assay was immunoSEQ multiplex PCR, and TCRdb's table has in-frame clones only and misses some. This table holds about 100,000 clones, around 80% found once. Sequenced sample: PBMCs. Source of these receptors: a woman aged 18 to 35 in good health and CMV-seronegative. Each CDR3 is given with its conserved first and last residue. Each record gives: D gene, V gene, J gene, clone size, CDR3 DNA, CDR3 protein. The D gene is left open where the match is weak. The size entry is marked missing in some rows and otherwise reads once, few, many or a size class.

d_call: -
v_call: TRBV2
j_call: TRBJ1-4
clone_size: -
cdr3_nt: TGTGCCAGCAGACGGGAGCGTAATGAAAAACTGTTTTTT
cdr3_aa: CASRRERNEKLFF

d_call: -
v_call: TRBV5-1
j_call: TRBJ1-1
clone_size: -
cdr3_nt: TGCGCCAGCAGCTTAGATAGCACGGTGAACACTGAAGCTTTCTTT
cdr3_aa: CASSLDSTVNTEAFF

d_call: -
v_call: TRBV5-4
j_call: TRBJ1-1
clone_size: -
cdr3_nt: TGTGCCAGCAGCTTACGCCCGCGGGAGAGGGTGAACACTGAAGCTTTCTTT
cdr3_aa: CASSLRPRERVNTEAFF

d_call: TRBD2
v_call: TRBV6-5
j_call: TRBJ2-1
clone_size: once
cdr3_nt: TGTGCCAGCAGAAAGCGGGGGGTCAATGAGCAGTTCTTC
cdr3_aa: CASRKRGVNEQFF

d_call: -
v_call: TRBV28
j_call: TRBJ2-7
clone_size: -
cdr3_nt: TGTGCCGGCAGTTGGGAGTCCTACGAGCAGTACTTC
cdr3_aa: CAGSWESYEQYF

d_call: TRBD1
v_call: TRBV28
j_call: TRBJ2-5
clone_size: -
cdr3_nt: TGTGCCAGCAGTTTGTACAGGGGGCAGGTGACCCAGTACTTC
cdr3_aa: CASSLYRGQVTQYF

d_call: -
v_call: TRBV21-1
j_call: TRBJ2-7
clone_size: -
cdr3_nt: TGTGCCAGCGACCCCTTTGGTTGTAACCAAACTGGACCGGGACACTTATACTCCTACGAGCAGTACTTC
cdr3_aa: CASDPFGCNQTGPGHLYSYEQYF

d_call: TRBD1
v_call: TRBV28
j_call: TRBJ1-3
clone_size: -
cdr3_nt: TGTGCCAGCAGTTTACCGGGGACAGGGGTTGGAAACACCATATATTTT
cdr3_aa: CASSLPGTGVGNTIYF

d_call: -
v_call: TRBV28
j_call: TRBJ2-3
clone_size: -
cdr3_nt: TGTGCCAGCAGTTCCACCCGGGGTGGTGAAGATACGCAGTATTTT
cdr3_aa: CASSSTRGGEDTQYF

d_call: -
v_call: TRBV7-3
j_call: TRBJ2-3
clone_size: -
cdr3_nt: TGTGCCAGCAGCGAAGAGTTAGCAGATACGCAGTATTTT
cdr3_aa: CASSEELADTQYF

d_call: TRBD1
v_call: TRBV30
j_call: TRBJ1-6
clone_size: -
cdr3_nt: TGTGCCAGTAGACAGGGGGGAAATTCACCCCTCCACTTT
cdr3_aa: CASRQGGNSPLHF

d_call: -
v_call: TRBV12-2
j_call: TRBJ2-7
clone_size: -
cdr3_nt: TGTGCAAGTCGCTTGGGGGGACAGCCGAACTCCTACGAGCAGTACTTC
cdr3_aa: CASRLGGQPNSYEQYF

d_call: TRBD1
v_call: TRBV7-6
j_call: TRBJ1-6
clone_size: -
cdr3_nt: TGTGCCAGCAGCGAACAGGGGGCTGATTCACCCCTCCACTTT
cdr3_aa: CASSEQGADSPLHF

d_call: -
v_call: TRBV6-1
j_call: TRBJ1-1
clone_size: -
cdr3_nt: TGTGCCAGCAGTGCAAGCCCATATATAAAGAGAAACACTGAAGCTTTCTTT
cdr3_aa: CASSASPYIKRNTEAFF

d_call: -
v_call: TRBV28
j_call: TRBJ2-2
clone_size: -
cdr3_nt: TGTGCCAGCAGTTACGGCGGCACGAACACCGGGGAGCTGTTTTTT
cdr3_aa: CASSYGGTNTGELFF

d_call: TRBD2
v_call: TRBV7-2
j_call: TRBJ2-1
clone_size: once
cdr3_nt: TGTGCCAGCACCGTAGCGGGAGCTACTTACAATGAGCAGTTCTTC
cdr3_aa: CASTVAGATYNEQFF

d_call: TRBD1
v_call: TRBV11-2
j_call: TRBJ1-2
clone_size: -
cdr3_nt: TGTGCCAGCACGCAAAACCCGGGACAGGGACACTATGGCTACACCTTC
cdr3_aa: CASTQNPGQGHYGYTF

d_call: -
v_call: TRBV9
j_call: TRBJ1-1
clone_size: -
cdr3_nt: TGTGCCAGCAGCGTCGAGGGGGAAACTGAAGCTTTCTTT
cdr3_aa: CASSVEGETEAFF

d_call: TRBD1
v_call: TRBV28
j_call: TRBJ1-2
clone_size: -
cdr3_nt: TGTGCCAGCAGTTTAACAGGGGCCTATGGCTACACCTTC
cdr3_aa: CASSLTGAYGYTF

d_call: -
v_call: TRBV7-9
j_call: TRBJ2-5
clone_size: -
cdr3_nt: TGTGCCAGCAGCTTAGCGGGGGGCCAAGAGACCCAGTACTTC
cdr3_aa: CASSLAGGQETQYF

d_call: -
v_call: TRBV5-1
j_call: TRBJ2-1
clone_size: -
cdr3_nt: TGCGCCAGCAGCTTGGCCGGTCTAGTGGAGGGCAATGAGCAGTTCTTC
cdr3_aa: CASSLAGLVEGNEQFF

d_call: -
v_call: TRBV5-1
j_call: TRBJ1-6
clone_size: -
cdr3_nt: TGCGCCAGCAGCCTTTCCGGGTCTTATAATTCACCCCTCCACTTT
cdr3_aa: CASSLSGSYNSPLHF

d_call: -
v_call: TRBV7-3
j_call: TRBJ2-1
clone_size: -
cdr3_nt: TGTGCCAGCAGCCTATCGGATACCGGGAGCCGAAATGAGCAGTTCTTC
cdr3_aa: CASSLSDTGSRNEQFF

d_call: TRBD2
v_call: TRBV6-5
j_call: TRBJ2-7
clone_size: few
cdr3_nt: TGTGCCAGCAGTAGGACTAGCGGGGGGTCCGACGAGCAGTACTTC
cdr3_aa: CASSRTSGGSDEQYF

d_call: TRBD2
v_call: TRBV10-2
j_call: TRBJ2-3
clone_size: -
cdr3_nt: TGCGCCACCCGCCTTCGCGGGGGGACCCTCACAGATACGCAGTATTTT
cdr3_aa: CATRLRGGTLTDTQYF

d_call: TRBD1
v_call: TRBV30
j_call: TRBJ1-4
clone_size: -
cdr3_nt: TGTGCCTGGAGTCCCGGACAGGGACGAAATGAAAAACTGTTTTTT
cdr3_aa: CAWSPGQGRNEKLFF

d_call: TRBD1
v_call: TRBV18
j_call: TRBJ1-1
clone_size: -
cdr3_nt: TGTGCCAGCTCACGACCATACCGACCGACAGGGAAGAACACTGAAGCTTTCTTT
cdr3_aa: CASSRPYRPTGKNTEAFF

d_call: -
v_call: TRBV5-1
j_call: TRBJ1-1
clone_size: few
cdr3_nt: TGCGCCAGCAGCGTCAGGGGAGGGGACACTGAAGCTTTCTTT
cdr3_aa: CASSVRGGDTEAFF

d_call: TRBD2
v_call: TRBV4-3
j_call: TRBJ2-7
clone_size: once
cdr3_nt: TGCGCCAGCAGCTCAACTAGCGGACCCTTCTACGAGCAGTACTTC
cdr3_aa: CASSSTSGPFYEQYF

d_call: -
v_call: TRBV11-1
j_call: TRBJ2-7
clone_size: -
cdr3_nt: TGTGCCAGCAGCTTCCTAGCGTCAAGCTCCTACGAGCAGTACTTC
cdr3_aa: CASSFLASSSYEQYF

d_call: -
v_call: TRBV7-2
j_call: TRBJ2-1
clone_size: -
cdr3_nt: TGTGCCAGCAGCTTTACCGGACTCAATGAGCAGTTCTTC
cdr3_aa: CASSFTGLNEQFF

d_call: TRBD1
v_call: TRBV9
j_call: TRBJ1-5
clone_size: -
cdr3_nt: TGTGCCAGCAGCGTGGGACAGGGGAGGAATCAGCCCCAGCATTTT
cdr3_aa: CASSVGQGRNQPQHF

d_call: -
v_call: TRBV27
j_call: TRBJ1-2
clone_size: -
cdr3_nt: TGTGCCAGCAGTTTCGGGTTGAGTTCGGGGAATGGCTACACCTTC
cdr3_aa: CASSFGLSSGNGYTF

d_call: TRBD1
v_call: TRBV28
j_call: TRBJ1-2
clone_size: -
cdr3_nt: TGTGCCAGCAGGGCTCCGGGACAGGCATATGGCTACACCTTC
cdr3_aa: CASRAPGQAYGYTF

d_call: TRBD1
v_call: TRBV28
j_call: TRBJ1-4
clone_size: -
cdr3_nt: TGTGCCAGCAGTTTATTTGCGAGGACAGGACCCGAAAAACTGTTTTTT
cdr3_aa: CASSLFARTGPEKLFF

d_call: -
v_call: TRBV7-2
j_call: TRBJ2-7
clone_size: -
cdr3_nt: TGTGCCAGCAGCTTAGCGCTAGTGGACGAGCAGTACTTC
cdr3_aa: CASSLALVDEQYF

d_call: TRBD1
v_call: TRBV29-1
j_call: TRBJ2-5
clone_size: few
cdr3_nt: TGCAGCGTTAAAGATCGAGGGGGCCCCCAAGAGACCCAGTACTTC
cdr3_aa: CSVKDRGGPQETQYF

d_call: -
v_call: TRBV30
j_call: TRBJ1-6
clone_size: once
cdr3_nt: TGTGCCTGGAACAGGGACTATAATTCACCCCTCCACTTT
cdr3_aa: CAWNRDYNSPLHF

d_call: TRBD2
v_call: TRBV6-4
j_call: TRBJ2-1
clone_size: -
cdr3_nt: TGTGCCAGCAGTGAGACTAGCGGGGGGGGGAATGAGCAGTTCTTC
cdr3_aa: CASSETSGGGNEQFF

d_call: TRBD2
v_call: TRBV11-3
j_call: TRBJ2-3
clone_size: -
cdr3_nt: TGTGCCAGCAGCTCTGGACTAGCGGCAAGCACAGATACGCAGTATTTT
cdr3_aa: CASSSGLAASTDTQYF

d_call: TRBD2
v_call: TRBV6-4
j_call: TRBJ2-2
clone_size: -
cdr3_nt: TGTGCCAGCCAGCAGCGGGAGGACACCGGGGAGCTGTTTTTT
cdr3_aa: CASQQREDTGELFF

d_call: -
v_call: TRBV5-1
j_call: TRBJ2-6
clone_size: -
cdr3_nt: TGCGCCAGCAGCTTGGGATACAGGGAAGGACCTGGGGCCAACGTCCTGACTTTC
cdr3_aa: CASSLGYREGPGANVLTF

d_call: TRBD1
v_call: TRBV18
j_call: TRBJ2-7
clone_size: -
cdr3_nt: TGTGCCAGCTCACCCGGGACAGGGGGCGTTTACGAGCAGTACTTC
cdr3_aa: CASSPGTGGVYEQYF

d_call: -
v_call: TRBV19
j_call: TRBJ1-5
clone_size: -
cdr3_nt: TGTGCCAGTAGTACCTCAACAGACTATAGCAATCAGCCCCAGCATTTT
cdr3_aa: CASSTSTDYSNQPQHF

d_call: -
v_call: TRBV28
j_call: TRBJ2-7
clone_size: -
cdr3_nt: TGTGCCCCAAGACCCACAGATCGGGACTACGAGCAGTACTTC
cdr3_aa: CAPRPTDRDYEQYF

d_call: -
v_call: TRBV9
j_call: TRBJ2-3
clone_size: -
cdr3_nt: TGTGCCAGCAGCGGCGGGACGCCCAGGGTCGATACGCAGTATTTT
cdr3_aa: CASSGGTPRVDTQYF

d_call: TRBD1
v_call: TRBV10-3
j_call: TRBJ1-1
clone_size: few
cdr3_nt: TGTGCCATCAGTGAAGGGGGCGGACGAGCTTTCTTT
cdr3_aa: CAISEGGGRAFF

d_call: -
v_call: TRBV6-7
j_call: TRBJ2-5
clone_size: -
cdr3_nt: TGTGCCAGCAGTTACGATTTAGTTTCGGGTACACCGAAAGAGACCCAGTACTTC
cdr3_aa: CASSYDLVSGTPKETQYF